One TCR beta chain is described in this entry. Its cognate antigen is unknown. The record originates from a study of T cell repertoires in cytomegalovirus infection. As for the study in general: Shared public TCR beta signatures pointed to both CMV infection and a matching HLA type. Overall study results and limits: The response measured ex vivo was dominated by TCR beta clonotypes (HLA-C-restricted and CMV-specific).

TCRdb reanalysed the reads using MiXCR and keeps one entry per CDR3 protein. This sample has about 490,000 distinct CDR3 sequences, with 15% to 20% found just once. In germline, CDR1 is MNHEY, CDR2 SMNVEV (reference sequence). V was shortened by 5 bases and J by 3 bases, with 13 bases between the two germline ends. This CDR3 region has 14 residues. The receptor was derived from a human donor in good health (CMV status not recorded). Some clones in this sample may be carry-over from other donors' samples. The V and J genes are TRBV27 and TRBJ1-1; D is unclear. The sequenced material came from CD8+ T cells from PBMCs. The CDR3 DNA follows: TGTGCCAGCAGTCCCGTAGGAAGGGACACTGAAGCTTTCTTT. Protein: CASSPVGRDTEAFF.